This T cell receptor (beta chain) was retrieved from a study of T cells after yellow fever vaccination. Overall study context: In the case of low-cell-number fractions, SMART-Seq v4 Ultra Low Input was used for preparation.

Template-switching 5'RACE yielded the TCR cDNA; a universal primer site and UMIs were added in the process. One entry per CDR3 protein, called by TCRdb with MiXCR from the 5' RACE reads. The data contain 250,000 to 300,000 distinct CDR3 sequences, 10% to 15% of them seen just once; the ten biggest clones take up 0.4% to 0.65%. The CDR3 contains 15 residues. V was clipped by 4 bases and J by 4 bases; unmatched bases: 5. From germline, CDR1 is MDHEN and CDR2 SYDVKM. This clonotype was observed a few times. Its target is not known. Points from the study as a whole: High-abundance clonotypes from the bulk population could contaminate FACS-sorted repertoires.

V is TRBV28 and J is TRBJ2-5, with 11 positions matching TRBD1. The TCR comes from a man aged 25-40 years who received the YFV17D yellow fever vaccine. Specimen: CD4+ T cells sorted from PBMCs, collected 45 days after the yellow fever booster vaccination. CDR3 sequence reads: CASSSGQGAGETQYF. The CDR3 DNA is TGTGCCAGCAGTTCTGGACAGGGGGCGGGAGAGACCCAGTACTTC.